This entry is about one T cell receptor (beta chain). The target antigen is unknown. All donors participated as healthy donors of bone marrow. The entry originates in a study of cytomegalovirus exposure and HLA in healthy donors. Study-level results: As a later analysis showed, several of the most significant clusters appeared to be linked to common viral pathogens. For most subjects, TCR beta sequences were reported to predict HLA-A and HLA-B alleles with accuracy.

Primers: 60 Vbeta forward and 13 Jbeta reverse. Sequencing was performed with immunoSEQ multiplex PCR; in TCRdb, only in-frame clones are kept and a portion is missing. The sample has 100,000 to 130,000 clones, 82% seen once. The source material was PBMCs. This TCR was recovered from a man younger than 40 in good health and CMV-seropositive.

DNA for the CDR3: TGTGCCACCAGCAGAGATCGGGTAGCGGGGGACGAGACCCAGTACTTC. Its translation: CATSRDRVAGDETQYF. V and J are TRBV15 and TRBJ2-5; TRBD2 matches at 9 bases. The CDR3 sequence is 16 residues long. V lost 0 bases to trimming and J lost 5 bases; unmatched junction nucleotides: 7. Germline V gene data show CDR1 as LNHNV and CDR2 as YYDKDF (reference sequence).